One and the same sample provided the 23 T cell receptor beta chains below, sequenced in a study of T cells in Graves' hyperthyroidism and ophthalmopathy. Amplified TCR beta CDR3 regions derived from RNA transcripts. With the HTBI primer set, the TCR CDR3 went through a first round of RT-PCR. TCRdb independently ran MiXCR on the multiplex PCR reads; one entry per CDR3 protein. The data show nearly 250,000 distinct CDR3 sequences, about 17% seen once. Sequencing was performed on blood. These receptors were collected from a woman aged 18-29 years with Graves' ophthalmopathy.

To note about this clonotype: It is likely a read error, because the conserved phenylalanine at the end of the CDR3 is missing. The V and J genes are TRBV27 and TRBJ1-2, with D perhaps TRBD1 (6 bases). CDR1 MNHEY and CDR2 SMNVEV come from the germline V gene (reference sequence). The CDR3 has 15 residues. The germline V and J ends were trimmed by 2 bases and 4 bases, with 14 bases remaining between them. The CDR3 nucleotides are TGTGCCAGCAGTTTACGGGGGGGCGCGGGCTATGGCTACACCCTC. This encodes CASSLRGGAGYGYTL.

This clonotype was seen once. The gene calls are TRBV7-3 and TRBJ2-7, with 7 bases fitting TRBD2. Germline CDR1 reads SGHTA; CDR2 reads FQGTGA. V lost 8 bases and J lost 7; bases outside the gene matches: 8. The CDR3 runs 12 residues. CDR3 bases: TGTGCCAGCGCAATTGGGGGGGGGGAGCAGTACTTC. It encodes CASAIGGGEQYF.

This clonotype was counted ten times or more. This chain links TRBV7-2 with TRBJ2-5; 8 bases are a match to TRBD2. Germline V lookup: CDR1 SGHTA, CDR2 FQGNSA. V shed 3 bases and J 4 bases; nucleotides not matched to a gene: 10. There are 16 residues in the CDR3. The CDR3 coding sequence is TGTGCCAGCAGCTTCCCAAGCGGGAGTGGGCGAGAGACCCAGTACTTC. Its translation is CASSFPSGSGRETQYF.

There are many counts of this clonotype. The chain uses TRBV11-3 and TRBJ2-3, with a tentative D call TRBD2 (6 bases). Trimming shortened V by 3 bases and J by 2 bases, and 12 bases separated the two germline ends. Looked up from germline, CDR1 is SGHNT and CDR2 is YENEEA. CDR3 size: 15 residues. The CDR3 sequence: CASSFGAGYTDTQYF. In DNA form, the CDR3 reads TGTGCCAGCAGCTTTGGAGCGGGTTACACAGATACGCAGTATTTT.

The chain carries TRBV6-1 and TRBJ2-7; the D is unclear. Germline V lookup: CDR1 MNHNS, CDR2 SASEGT. The CDR3 totals 12 residues. Trimming took off 4 bases at V and 3 bases at J, with 7 bases between the two ends. CDR3 coding DNA: TGTGCCAGCAGTGTGAATTTCTACGAGCAGTACTTC. Translated: CASSVNFYEQYF.

This clonotype was picked up many times. The chain recombines TRBV28 with TRBJ1-1, with D hard to call. Trimming took off 8 bases at V and 4 bases at J, with 8 bases between the two ends. Germline V gene sequence: CDR1 MDHEN, CDR2 SYDVKM. The length of the CDR3 is 11 residues. CDR3 sequence reads: CASVRSTEAFF. The CDR3 DNA reads TGTGCCAGCGTGCGGTCCACTGAAGCTTTCTTT.

This clonotype has a count of ten or more. This chain joins TRBV3-1 and TRBJ2-2; the D is unclear. This CDR3 is built from 14 residues. V lost 4 bases, J lost 3 bases, and 9 bases lay in between. Per germline, CDR1 LGHDT and CDR2 YNNKEL (reference sequence). CDR3 nucleotides: TGTGCCAGCAGCCCGCGTGGTTACACCGGGGAGCTGTTTTTT. Its protein is CASSPRGYTGELFF.

This chain joins TRBV28 and TRBJ2-7, with D perhaps matching TRBD1 (7 bases). There are 15 residues in the CDR3. Germline values: CDR1 MDHEN, CDR2 SYDVKM. V lost 6 bases and J lost 7, with 22 bases in between. This CDR3 reads CASRDTGAARGEQYF. The DNA of the CDR3 is TGTGCCAGCAGGGATACAGGGGCCGCCCGGGGGGAGCAGTACTTC.

This clonotype was picked up many times. This chain joins TRBV27 and TRBJ2-1; no reliable D call. This CDR3 has 17 amino acids. Germline V CDR1 and CDR2: MNHEY, SMNVEV (reference sequence). With 1 base removed from V and 9 bases from J, the gap between germline ends came to 22 bases. CDR3 sequence (DNA): TGTGCCAGCAGTTTATTCGGACCGTTCCCACTCTCGGGTGAGCAGTTCTTC. Translated: CASSLFGPFPLSGEQFF.

CDR3 in DNA: TGTGCCAGTAGTATAGCATTGACAGGGTACGGGGAGCTGTTTTTT. Translation: CASSIALTGYGELFF. This chain joins TRBV19 and TRBJ2-2, with 7 bases matching TRBD1. V lost 1 base, J lost 7 bases, and 6 bases stayed unmatched. The CDR3 length is 15 residues. Germline CDR1 LNHDA, CDR2 SQIVND (reference sequence).

This chain links TRBV18 with TRBJ1-2; D remains ambiguous. There are 13 residues in the CDR3. Trimming stripped 3 bases from V and 5 bases from J, with 10 bases between. Germline lookup yields CDR1 KGHSH and CDR2 LQKENI. The CDR3 is CASSPAEGYGYTF. Written as DNA, the CDR3 is TGTGCCAGCTCACCGGCTGAAGGGTATGGCTACACCTTC.

The sample holds many counts of this clonotype. The chain couples TRBV7-2 to TRBJ2-7; no firm D call. Germline-derived CDR1 and CDR2 are SGHTA and FQGNSA. This CDR3 comprises 11 residues. V was clipped by 6 bases and J by 2 bases, with 5 bases between them. CDR3 in DNA: TGTGCCAGCAGAATCGCCTACGAGCAGTACTTC. Residues: CASRIAYEQYF.

This clonotype was found many times. V gene TRBV7-9 combines with J gene TRBJ2-5; 8 bases line up with TRBD2. The ends lost 4 bases at V and 2 bases at J; junction bases unmatched: 3. The germline gives CDR1 SEHNR, CDR2 FQNEAQ (reference sequence). The CDR3 loop spans 14 amino acids. The CDR3 bases are TGTGCCAGCAGCTCGGGACTAGAGCAAGAGACCCAGTACTTC. Residues: CASSSGLEQETQYF.

This clonotype was counted between two and nine times. One end of the junction does not line up with germline, which may come from a read error. The chain employs TRBV28 and TRBJ2-7; D may be TRBD1 (6 bases). From germline, CDR1 is MDHEN and CDR2 SYDVKM. CDR3 length: 17 amino acids. This CDR3 reads CASSFDVPDRSSYEQQF. In DNA form, the CDR3 reads TGTGCCAGCAGTTTTGACGTCCCCGACAGGAGCTCCTACGAGCAGCAGTTC.

This clonotype was recorded at least ten times. The chain has TRBV5-1 and TRBJ1-2; the D is unclear. The CDR3 totals 13 residues. The V gene lost 3 bases and the J gene lost 5 bases, with 11 bases spanning the gap. Germline CDR1 and CDR2: SGHRS and YFSETQ. CDR3 loop: CASSSPVGYGYTF. CDR3 DNA sequence: TGCGCCAGCAGCTCGCCCGTAGGATATGGCTACACCTTC.

This clonotype appeared many times. This rearrangement joins TRBV4-3 to TRBJ2-1; D may correspond to TRBD1 or TRBD2 (5 bases each). V lost 0 bases to trimming and J lost 3 bases, with 12 bases between them. The V gene's germline CDR1 is LGHNA and CDR2 YSLEER. The CDR3 sequence is 16 residues long. CDR3 amino acids: CASSQDVGRDYNEQFF. CDR3 DNA sequence: TGCGCCAGCAGCCAAGATGTGGGACGGGACTACAATGAGCAGTTCTTC.

This clonotype was recorded at least ten times. This chain joins TRBV20-1 and TRBJ1-4; D possibly corresponds to TRBD1 (5 bases). The germline V gene has CDR1 DFQATT and CDR2 SNEGSKA (reference sequence). CDR3 length equals 15 residues. Trimming left V 6 bases short and J 3 bases short, with 17 bases between. The CDR3: CSAAGIGAPNEKLFF. The DNA of the CDR3 is TGCAGTGCCGCTGGAATCGGGGCCCCTAATGAAAAACTGTTTTTT.

Ten or more counts support this clonotype. The chain recombines TRBV7-2 with TRBJ2-1; tentative D call: TRBD1 (6 bases). The CDR3 is 14 residues long. Germline CDR1 and CDR2: SGHTA and FQGNSA. Trimming stripped 5 bases from V and 7 bases from J, with 15 bases between. As DNA, the CDR3 is TGTGCCAGCAGCCTGGGACACCTACGGAATGAGCAGTTCTTC. Encoded protein: CASSLGHLRNEQFF. Using reference TRBV7-2 and TRBJ2-1 for the parts outside the CDR3, the full variable domain is GAGVSQSPSNKVTEKGKDVELRCDPISGHTALYWYRQSLGQGLEFLIYFQGNSAPDKSGLPSDRFSAERTGGSVSTLTIQRTQQEDSAVYLCASSLGHLRNEQFFGPGTRLTVL.

This clonotype was recorded a few times. This chain links TRBV15 with TRBJ1-3; D not certain. Trimming removed 0 bases from V and 0 bases from J, with 9 bases in between. The CDR3 consists of 16 residues. Germline CDR1 is LNHNV and CDR2 is YYDKDF (reference sequence). The CDR3 reads CATSRDLGTSGNTIYF. The CDR3 coding sequence is TGTGCCACCAGCAGAGATTTGGGCACCTCTGGAAACACCATATATTTT.

Ten or more counts support this clonotype. The genes are TRBV28 and TRBJ1-2; D not resolved. Looked up from germline, CDR1 is MDHEN and CDR2 is SYDVKM. With 10 bases removed from V and 4 bases from J, the gap between germline ends came to 13 bases. This CDR3 has 12 residues. CDR3 coding DNA: TGTGCCACCTACGGTCGGGTCTATGGCTACACCTTC. Translating it yields CATYGRVYGYTF.

The rearrangement uses TRBV6-1 and TRBJ1-2; TRBD1 might be the D (6 bases). Germline V CDR1 and CDR2: MNHNS, SASEGT. This CDR3 contains 15 residues. Deletions cut 1 base from V and 1 base from J, with 10 bases between. The CDR3 sequence: CASSEDRASNYGYTF. The DNA of the CDR3 is TGTGCCAGCAGTGAAGACAGGGCAAGTAACTATGGCTACACCTTC.

The table lists this clonotype with many counts. The chain carries TRBV28 and TRBJ2-7; D gene uncertain. Germline V lookup: CDR1 MDHEN, CDR2 SYDVKM. The CDR3 loop spans 11 amino acids. Trimming took off 3 bases at V and 3 bases at J, with 3 bases between the two ends. The CDR3 sequence is CASSLVYEQYF. The CDR3 DNA sequence: TGTGCCAGCAGTTTGGTCTACGAGCAGTACTTC.

This clonotype was counted ten times or more. This chain connects TRBV7-6 to TRBJ2-3; 10 bases are shared with TRBD2. V lost 2 bases and J lost 0; bases outside the gene matches: 2. This CDR3 spans 16 amino acids. Germline CDR1 reads SGHVS; CDR2 reads FNYEAQ. CDR3 DNA sequence: TGTGCCAGCAGCTTAAGGACTAGCGGTAGCACAGATACGCAGTATTTT. This translates into CASSLRTSGSTDTQYF.